The text below deals with one T cell receptor (beta chain). As originally analysed: From reference gene primer amplification, estimates of nucleated cell counts were derived. Data came from immunoSEQ multiplex PCR; TCRdb stores just in-frame clones and leaves some out. V and J calls plus clone size are reproduced from that table; the DNA served to infer D and trimming. This sample carries about 100,000 clones, roughly 81% of them seen once, and the ten largest clones take less than 10%. This entry comes from a study of blood T cell repertoires in COVID-19. At the level of the study: Sites across the United States, Italy and Spain contributed samples from acute and convalescent COVID-19. T cells, B-cell-depleted T cells, or PBMCs supplied cDNA or gDNA.

This CDR3 comprises 19 residues. The V gene end was trimmed by 3 bases and the J gene end by 7 bases; junction bases not matched to a gene: 19. CDR1 is SGDLS and CDR2 is YYNGEE in the germline V gene. J is TRBJ2-1 and V is TRBV9, with TRBD2 identical over 10 bases. This clonotype originated in a middle-aged man with active or convalescent COVID-19. Material: peripheral blood. The CDR3 bases are TGTGCCAGCAGCGCAACCCTCACTAGCGGGGCCCTCGGTTGGAATGAGCAGTTCTTC. As protein: CASSATLTSGALGWNEQFF. The variable domain in full, completed from reference TRBV9 and TRBJ2-1, reads DSGVTQTPKHLITATGQRVTLRCSPRSGDLSVYWYQQSLDQGLQFLIQYYNGEERAKGNILERFSAQQFPDLHSELNLSSLELGDSALYFCASSATLTSGALGWNEQFFGPGTRLTVL.